This TCR beta chain is from a study of T cell responses to AZD1222 COVID-19 vaccine. CDR3 size: 14 residues. Germline V lookup: CDR1 SNHLY, CDR2 FYNNEI. Trimming shortened V by 8 bases and J by 2 bases, and 14 bases separated the two germline ends. Profiled with immunoSEQ multiplex PCR; TCRdb holds only in-frame clones, not every one. Found here are about 120,000 clones, 70% to 90% of them singletons; the top ten hold roughly 9%. General study points: Donors skewed white British and female; clonal diversity was possibly underestimated.

Notes on this clone: Its antigen is unidentified.

Sequencing was performed on peripheral blood, taken on day 0 of AZD1222 vaccination. V and J are TRBV2 and TRBJ2-3; D uncertain. The source is an adult in good health. CDR3 nucleotides: TGTGCCAGCCTTAAGGGCCCCCCCACAGATACGCAGTATTTT. Protein sequence: CASLKGPPTDTQYF.